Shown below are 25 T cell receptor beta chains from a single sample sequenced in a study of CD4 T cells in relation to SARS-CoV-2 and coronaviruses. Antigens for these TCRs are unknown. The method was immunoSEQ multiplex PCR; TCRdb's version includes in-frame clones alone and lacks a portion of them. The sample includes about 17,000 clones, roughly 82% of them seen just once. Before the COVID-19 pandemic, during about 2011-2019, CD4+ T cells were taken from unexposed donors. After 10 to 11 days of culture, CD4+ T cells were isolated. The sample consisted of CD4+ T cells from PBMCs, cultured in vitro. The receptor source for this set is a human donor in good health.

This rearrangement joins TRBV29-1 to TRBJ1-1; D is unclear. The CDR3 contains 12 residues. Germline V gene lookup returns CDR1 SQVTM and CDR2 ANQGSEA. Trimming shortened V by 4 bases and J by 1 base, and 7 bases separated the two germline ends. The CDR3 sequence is CSVVAQNTEAFF. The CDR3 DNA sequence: TGCAGCGTTGTAGCGCAGAACACTGAAGCTTTCTTT.

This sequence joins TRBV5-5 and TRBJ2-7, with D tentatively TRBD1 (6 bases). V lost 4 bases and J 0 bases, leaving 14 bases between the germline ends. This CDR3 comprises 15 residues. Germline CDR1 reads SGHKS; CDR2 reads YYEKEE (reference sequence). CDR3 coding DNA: TGTGCCAGCAGCGCGACAGGATCTTACTCCTACGAGCAGTACTTC. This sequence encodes CASSATGSYSYEQYF.

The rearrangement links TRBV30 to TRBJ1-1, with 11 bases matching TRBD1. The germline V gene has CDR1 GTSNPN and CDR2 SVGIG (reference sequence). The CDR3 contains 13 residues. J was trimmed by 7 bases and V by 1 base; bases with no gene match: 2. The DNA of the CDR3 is TGTGCCTGGAGTGGGGGACAGGGGGTTGAAGCTTTCTTT. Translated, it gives CAWSGGQGVEAFF.

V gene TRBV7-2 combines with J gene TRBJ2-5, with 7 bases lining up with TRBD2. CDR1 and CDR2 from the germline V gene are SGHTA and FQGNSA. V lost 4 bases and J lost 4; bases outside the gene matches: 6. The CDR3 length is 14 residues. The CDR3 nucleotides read TGTGCCAGCAGCTCATGGAGGGAGGGAGAGACCCAGTACTTC. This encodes CASSSWREGETQYF.

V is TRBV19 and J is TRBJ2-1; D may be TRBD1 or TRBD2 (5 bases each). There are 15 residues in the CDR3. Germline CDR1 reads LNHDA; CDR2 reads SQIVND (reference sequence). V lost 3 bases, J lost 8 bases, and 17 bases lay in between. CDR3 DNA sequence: TGTGCCAGTAGTATCTTGGGACCAAGCGCCCATGAGCAGTTCTTC. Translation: CASSILGPSAHEQFF.

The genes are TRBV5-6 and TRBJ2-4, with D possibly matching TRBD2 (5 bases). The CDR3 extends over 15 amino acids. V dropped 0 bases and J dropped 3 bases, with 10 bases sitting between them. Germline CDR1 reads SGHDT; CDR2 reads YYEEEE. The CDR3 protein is CASSLGGLFKNIQYF. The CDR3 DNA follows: TGTGCCAGCAGCTTGGGTGGACTGTTCAAAAACATTCAGTACTTC.

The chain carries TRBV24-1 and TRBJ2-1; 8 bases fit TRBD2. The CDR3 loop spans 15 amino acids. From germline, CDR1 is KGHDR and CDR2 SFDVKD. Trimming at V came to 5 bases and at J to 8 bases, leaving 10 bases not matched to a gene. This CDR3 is CATSGPSGGADEQFF. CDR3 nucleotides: TGTGCCACCAGTGGCCCTTCGGGGGGGGCGGATGAGCAGTTCTTC.

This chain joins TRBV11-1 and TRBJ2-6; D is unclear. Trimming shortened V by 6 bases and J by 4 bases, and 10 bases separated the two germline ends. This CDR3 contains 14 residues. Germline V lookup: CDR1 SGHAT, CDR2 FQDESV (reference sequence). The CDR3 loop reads CASSYSRGANVLTF. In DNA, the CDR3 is TGTGCCAGCAGTTATAGCCGCGGGGCCAACGTCCTGACTTTC.

The CDR3 DNA sequence: TGCGCCAGCAGCTTGTATGGTAGCGGGAGCTACGAGCAGTACTTC. This codes for CASSLYGSGSYEQYF. The V and J genes are TRBV5-1 and TRBJ2-7, with TRBD2 matching over 9 bases. The V segment lost 1 base and the J segment 3 bases; nucleotides outside the gene matches: 5. The CDR3 has 15 amino acids. CDR1 SGHRS and CDR2 YFSETQ come from the germline V gene.

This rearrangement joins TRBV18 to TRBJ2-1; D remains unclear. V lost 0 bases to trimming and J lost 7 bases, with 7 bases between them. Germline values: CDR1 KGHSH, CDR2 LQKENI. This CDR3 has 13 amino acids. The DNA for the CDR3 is TGTGCCAGCTCACCACCTAACCGGAATGAGCAGTTCTTC. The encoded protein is CASSPPNRNEQFF.

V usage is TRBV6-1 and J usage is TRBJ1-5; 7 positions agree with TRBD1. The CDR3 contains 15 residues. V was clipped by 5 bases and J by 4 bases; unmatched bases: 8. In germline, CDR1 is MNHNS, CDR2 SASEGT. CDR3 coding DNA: TGTGCCAGCAGTTCAACACAGGGGATGAATCAGCCCCAGCATTTT. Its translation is CASSSTQGMNQPQHF.

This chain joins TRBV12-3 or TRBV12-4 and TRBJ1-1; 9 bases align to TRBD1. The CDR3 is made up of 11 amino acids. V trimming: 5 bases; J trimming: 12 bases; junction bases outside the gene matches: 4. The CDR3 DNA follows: TGTGCCAGCAGTCGGGGACAGGGTCCTTTCTTT. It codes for CASSRGQGPFF.

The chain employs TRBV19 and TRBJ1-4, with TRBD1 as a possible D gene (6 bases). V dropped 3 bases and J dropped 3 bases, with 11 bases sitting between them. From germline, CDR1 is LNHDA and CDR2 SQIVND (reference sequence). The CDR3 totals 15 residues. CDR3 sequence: CASSIQGSANEKLFF. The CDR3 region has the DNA TGTGCCAGTAGTATCCAGGGGTCCGCTAATGAAAAACTGTTTTTT.

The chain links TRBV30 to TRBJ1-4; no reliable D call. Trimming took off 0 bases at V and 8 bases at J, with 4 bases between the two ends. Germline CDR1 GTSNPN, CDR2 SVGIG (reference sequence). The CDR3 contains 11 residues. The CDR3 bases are TGTGCCTGGAGTGTACAGGAAAAACTGTTTTTT. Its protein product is CAWSVQEKLFF.

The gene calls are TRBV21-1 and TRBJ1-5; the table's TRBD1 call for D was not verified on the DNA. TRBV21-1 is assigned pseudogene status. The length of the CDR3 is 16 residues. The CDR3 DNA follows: TGTGCCAGCAGCATCCCTACAGGGCCCGGCAATCAGCCCCAGCATTTT. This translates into CASSIPTGPGNQPQHF.

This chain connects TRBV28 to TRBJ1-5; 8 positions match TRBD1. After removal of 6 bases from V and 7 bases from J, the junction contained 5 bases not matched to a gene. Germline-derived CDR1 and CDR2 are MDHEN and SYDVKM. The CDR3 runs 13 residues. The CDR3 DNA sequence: TGTGCCAGCAGCCGGACAGGGTCCCAGCCCCAGCATTTT. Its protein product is CASSRTGSQPQHF.

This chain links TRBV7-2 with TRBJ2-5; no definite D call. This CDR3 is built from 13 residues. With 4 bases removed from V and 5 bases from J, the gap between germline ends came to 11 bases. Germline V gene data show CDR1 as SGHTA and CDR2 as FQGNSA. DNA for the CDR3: TGTGCCAGCAGCTCCTCAAGGATGGAGACCCAGTACTTC. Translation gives CASSSSRMETQYF.

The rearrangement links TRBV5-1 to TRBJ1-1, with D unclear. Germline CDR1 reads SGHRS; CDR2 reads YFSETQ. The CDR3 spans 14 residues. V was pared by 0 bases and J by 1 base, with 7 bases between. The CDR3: CASSLGNQNTEAFF. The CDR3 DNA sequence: TGCGCCAGCAGCTTGGGAAACCAGAACACTGAAGCTTTCTTT.

The CDR3 spells CASSVGLGVETQYF. DNA of the CDR3: TGTGCCAGCAGCGTGGGACTGGGGGTGGAGACCCAGTACTTC. J is TRBJ2-5 and V is TRBV7-9; weak D call: TRBD2 (6 bases). CDR3 size: 14 residues. Germline CDR1 SEHNR, CDR2 FQNEAQ (reference sequence). V gave up 5 bases and J gave up 5 bases, with 15 bases separating them.

The CDR3 loop reads CATSKGVDTEAFF. CDR3 sequence (DNA): TGTGCCACCTCAAAGGGAGTGGACACTGAAGCTTTCTTT. The rearrangement joins TRBV9 to TRBJ1-1; D gene unclear. The V gene's germline CDR1 is SGDLS and CDR2 YYNGEE. This CDR3 is 13 amino acids long. The V end was cut by 9 bases, the J end by 3 bases, with 15 bases between.

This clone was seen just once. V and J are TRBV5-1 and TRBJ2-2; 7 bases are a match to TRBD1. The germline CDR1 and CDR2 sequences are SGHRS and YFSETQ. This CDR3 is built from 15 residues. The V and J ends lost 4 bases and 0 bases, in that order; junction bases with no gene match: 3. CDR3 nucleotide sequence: TGCGCCAGCAGCCCCGGGACAGCGAACACCGGGGAGCTGTTTTTT. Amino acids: CASSPGTANTGELFF.

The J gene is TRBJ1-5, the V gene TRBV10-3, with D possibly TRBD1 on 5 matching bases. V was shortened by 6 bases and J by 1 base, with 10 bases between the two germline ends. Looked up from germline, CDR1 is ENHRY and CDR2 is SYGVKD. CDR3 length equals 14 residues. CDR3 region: CAISGDRSNQPQHF. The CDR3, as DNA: TGTGCCATCAGCGGCGACAGAAGCAATCAGCCCCAGCATTTT.

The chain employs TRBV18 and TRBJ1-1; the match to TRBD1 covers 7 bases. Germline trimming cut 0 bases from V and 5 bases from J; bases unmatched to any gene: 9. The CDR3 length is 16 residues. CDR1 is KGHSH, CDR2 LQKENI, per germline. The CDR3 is CASSPPRGGAGTEAFF. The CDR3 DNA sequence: TGTGCCAGCTCACCACCCAGGGGGGGCGCGGGGACTGAAGCTTTCTTT.

CDR3 residues: CASSYAGKAFF. The CDR3 DNA follows: TGTGCCAGCAGTTACGCGGGAAAAGCTTTCTTT. J is TRBJ1-1 and V is TRBV6-5, with unresolved D. Per germline, CDR1 MNHEY and CDR2 SVGAGI. V was cut by 2 bases and J by 9 bases, with 7 bases left in between. The CDR3 spans 11 residues.

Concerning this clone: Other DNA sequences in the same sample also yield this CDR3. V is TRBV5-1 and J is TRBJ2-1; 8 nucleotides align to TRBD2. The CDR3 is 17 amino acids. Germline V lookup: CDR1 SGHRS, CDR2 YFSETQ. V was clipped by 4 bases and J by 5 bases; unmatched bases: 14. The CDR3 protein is CASSQGVAGRTNNEQFF. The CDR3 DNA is TGCGCCAGCAGCCAGGGTGTAGCGGGGAGGACCAACAATGAGCAGTTCTTC. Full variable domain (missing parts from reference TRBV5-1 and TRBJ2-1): KAGVTQTPRYLIKTRGQQVTLSCSPISGHRSVSWYQQTPGQGLQFLFEYFSETQRNKGNFPGRFSGRQFSNSRSEMNVSTLELGDSALYLCASSQGVAGRTNNEQFFGPGTRLTVL.